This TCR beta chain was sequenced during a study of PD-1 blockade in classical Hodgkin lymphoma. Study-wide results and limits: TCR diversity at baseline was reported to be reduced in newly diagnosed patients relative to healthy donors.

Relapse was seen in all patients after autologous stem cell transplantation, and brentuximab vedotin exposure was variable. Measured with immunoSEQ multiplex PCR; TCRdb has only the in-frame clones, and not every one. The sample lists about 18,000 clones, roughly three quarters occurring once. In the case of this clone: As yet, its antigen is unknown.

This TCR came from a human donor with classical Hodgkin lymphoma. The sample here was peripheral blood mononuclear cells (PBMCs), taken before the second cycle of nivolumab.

CDR3 DNA: TGTGCCTGCAGGGGGCTGGAAAAACTGTTTTTT. It translates to CACRGLEKLFF. This chain links TRBV30 with TRBJ1-4; 8 nucleotides match TRBD1. Germline-derived CDR1 and CDR2 are GTSNPN and SVGIG (reference sequence). CDR3 size: 11 residues. The V segment lost 6 bases and the J segment 8 bases; nucleotides outside the gene matches: 2. The variable domain in full, completed from reference TRBV30 and TRBJ1-4, reads SQTIHQWPATLVQPVGSPLSLECTVEGTSNPNLYWYRQAAGRGLQLLFYSVGIGQISSEVPQNLSASRPQDRQFILSSKKLLLSDSGFYLCACRGLEKLFFGSGTQLSVL.